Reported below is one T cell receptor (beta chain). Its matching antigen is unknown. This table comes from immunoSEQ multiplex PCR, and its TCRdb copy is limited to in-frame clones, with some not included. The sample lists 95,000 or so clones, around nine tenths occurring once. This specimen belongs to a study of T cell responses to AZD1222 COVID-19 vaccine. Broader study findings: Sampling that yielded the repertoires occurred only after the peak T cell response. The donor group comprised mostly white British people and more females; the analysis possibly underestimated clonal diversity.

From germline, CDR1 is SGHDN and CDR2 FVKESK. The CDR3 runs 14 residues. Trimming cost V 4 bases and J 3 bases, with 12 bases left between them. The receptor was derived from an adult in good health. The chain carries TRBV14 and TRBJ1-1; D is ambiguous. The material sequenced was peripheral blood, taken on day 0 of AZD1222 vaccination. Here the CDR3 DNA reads TGTGCCAGCAGCCCGGGGAACCCCGACACTGAAGCTTTCTTT. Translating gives CASSPGNPDTEAFF. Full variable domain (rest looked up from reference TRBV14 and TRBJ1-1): EAGVTQFPSHSVIEKGQTVTLRCDPISGHDNLYWYRRVMGKEIKFLLHFVKESKQDESGMPNNRFLAERTGGTYSTLKVQPAELEDSGVYFCASSPGNPDTEAFFGQGTRLTVV.